This T cell receptor (beta chain) stems from a study of cytomegalovirus exposure and HLA in healthy donors. The donors, nominally healthy at sampling, likely had unrecorded immune exposures. As concerns this clone: The antigen is undetermined.

Researchers ran the PCR with 60 Vbeta and 13 Jbeta primers. As handled by the study authors: A later analysis counted some 87 million unique TCR beta chains, about 11 million shared. Sequencing was performed with immunoSEQ multiplex PCR; in TCRdb, only in-frame clones are kept and a portion is missing. Clone size and V and J calls were adopted from that table, with D and trimming inferred from the DNA. The sample carries about 93,000 clones, around 78% recorded once. Study-wide results and caveats: Most sequenced TCRs were rare (though some public TCRs occurred in many donors). Researchers had no immune exposure information except CMV serostatus available.

The receptor was derived from a young man in good health and CMV-seronegative. The material sequenced was PBMCs.

CDR3 sequence reads: CAISADVAGSNNEQFF. Written as DNA, the CDR3 is TGTGCCATCAGTGCTGATGTAGCGGGGTCGAACAATGAGCAGTTCTTC. The chain uses TRBV10-3 and TRBJ2-1; 8 bases map to TRBD2. The V gene's germline CDR1 is ENHRY and CDR2 SYGVKD. V dropped 4 bases and J dropped 5; count of bases not matched to a gene: 10. The CDR3 runs to 16 residues.